This T cell receptor (beta chain) is from a study of cytomegalovirus exposure and HLA in healthy donors (dated by TCRdb to 2016 to 2017). Looking at the study overall: The 650 to 800 repertoires of the first cohort and the 120 or so validation repertoires were produced on the same platform, according to a later analysis. The study was designed to test whether signatures of past pathogen exposure could be identified by cataloging public T cell receptors. Along with the roughly 610-subject first cohort, a separate validation cohort of over 90 different subjects was used. To predict cytomegalovirus infection status, the study combined high-throughput TCR immunosequencing, statistical association of individual TCRs with disease status, and machine learning. On the study overall, not on this receptor specifically: A later analysis found that TCRs clustered in the first cohort also tended to co-occur in the 120 or so validation repertoires, with approximately 95% of cluster scores above 0. The classifier was reported to diagnose cytomegalovirus status with high specificity and sensitivity in both the original cohort and the validation cohort. It was suggested by the authors that the approach could potentially be generalized to other disease states and immunological phenotypes. In vitro tests confirmed that three of the cytomegalovirus-associated TCR beta chains recognize cytomegalovirus antigens. While some public TCRs were present in many individuals, most TCR sequences turned up only very rarely across donors. A later analysis had no HLA typing for the validation cohort, so co-occurrence there was scored across all 130 or so repertoires. The study gave a list of more than 150 TCR beta chains associated with cytomegalovirus.

The CDR3 runs 15 residues from the cysteine to the phenylalanine. Just the 45-base CDR3 DNA is kept, in frame starting at base 1. V is cut by 2 bases and J by 2 bases, and the space between the germline ends is 12 bases. CDR1 and CDR2 are read off the germline V gene as MGHDK and SYGVNS. In the case of this clone: The antigen this receptor binds is unknown. No clone much larger than this one lies a single base away; base qualities are absent.

The donors were included in the validation cohort of some 110 subjects, a group kept apart from the roughly 670-subject first cohort. Library preparation employed the immunoSEQ multiplex PCR assay. As for the authors' bioinformatics: To diagnose cytomegalovirus status from the catalog of TCR beta chain sequences, a statistical classification framework was built. The table was pulled from immuneACCESS by TCRdb, which kept in-frame rearrangements only. Such tables lose some clones; where checked, under half of the loss comes from unresolved V genes, and the rest has no known cause. V, J and clone size reflect that table, while D and trimming were determined from the DNA. Across this sample there are about 130,000 clones, with 89% seen only once. The biggest ten clones account for roughly 9.3% of the sample.

The chain was built from TRBV25-1 and TRBJ2-5, and TRBD1 may be the D gene, going by 6 matching bases. The receptor was isolated from a woman aged 18-30 years in good health and CMV-seropositive. Sequencing was done on a sample of PBMCs. Here the CDR3 is given as CASSEGQFIQETQYF. DNA sequence: TGTGCCAGCAGTGAAGGACAGTTCATTCAAGAGACCCAGTACTTC.